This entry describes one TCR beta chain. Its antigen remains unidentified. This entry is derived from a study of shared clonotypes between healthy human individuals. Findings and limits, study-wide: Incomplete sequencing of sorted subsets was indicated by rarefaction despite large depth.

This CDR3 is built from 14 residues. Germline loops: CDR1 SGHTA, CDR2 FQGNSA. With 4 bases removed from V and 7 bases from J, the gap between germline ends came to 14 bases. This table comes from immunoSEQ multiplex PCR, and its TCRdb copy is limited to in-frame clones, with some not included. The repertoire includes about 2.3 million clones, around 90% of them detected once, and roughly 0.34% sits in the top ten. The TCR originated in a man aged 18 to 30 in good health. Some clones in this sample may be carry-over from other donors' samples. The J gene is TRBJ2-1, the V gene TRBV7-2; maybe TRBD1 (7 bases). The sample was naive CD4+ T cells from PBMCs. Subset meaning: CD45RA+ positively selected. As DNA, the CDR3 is TGTGCCAGCAGCTACAGGGGACGGGAGAATGAGCAGTTCTTC. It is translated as CASSYRGRENEQFF.